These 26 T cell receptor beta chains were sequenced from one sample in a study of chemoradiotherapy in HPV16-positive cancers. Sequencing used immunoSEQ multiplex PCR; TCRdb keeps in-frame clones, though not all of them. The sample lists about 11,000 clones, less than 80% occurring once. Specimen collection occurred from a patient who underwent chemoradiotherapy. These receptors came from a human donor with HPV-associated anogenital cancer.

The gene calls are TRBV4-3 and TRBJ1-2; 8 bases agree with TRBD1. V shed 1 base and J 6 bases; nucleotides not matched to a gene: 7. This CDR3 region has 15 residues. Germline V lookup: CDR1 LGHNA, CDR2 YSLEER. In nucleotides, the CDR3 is TGCGCCAGCAGCCAAGTATACAGGGGGTTGAATGGCTACACCTTC. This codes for CASSQVYRGLNGYTF.

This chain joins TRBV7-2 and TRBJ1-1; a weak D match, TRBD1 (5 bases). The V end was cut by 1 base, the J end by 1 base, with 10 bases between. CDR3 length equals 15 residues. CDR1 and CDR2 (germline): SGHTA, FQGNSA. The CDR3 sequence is CASSLGGSANTEAFF. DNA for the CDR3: TGTGCCAGCAGCTTAGGGGGGAGTGCGAACACTGAAGCTTTCTTT. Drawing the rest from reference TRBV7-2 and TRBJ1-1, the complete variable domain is GAGVSQSPSNKVTEKGKDVELRCDPISGHTALYWYRQSLGQGLEFLIYFQGNSAPDKSGLPSDRFSAERTGGSVSTLTIQRTQQEDSAVYLCASSLGGSANTEAFFGQGTRLTVV.

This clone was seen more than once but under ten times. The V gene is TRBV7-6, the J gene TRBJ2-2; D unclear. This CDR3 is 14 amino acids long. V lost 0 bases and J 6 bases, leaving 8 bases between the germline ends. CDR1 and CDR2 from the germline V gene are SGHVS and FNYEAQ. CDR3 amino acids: CASSLAVTPGELFF. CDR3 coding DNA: TGTGCCAGCAGCTTAGCCGTTACACCCGGGGAGCTGTTTTTT.

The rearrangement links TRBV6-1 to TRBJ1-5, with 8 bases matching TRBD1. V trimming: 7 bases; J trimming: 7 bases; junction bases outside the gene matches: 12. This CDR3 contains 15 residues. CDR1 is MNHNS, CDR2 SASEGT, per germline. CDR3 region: CASNRIDRGGQPQHF. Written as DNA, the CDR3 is TGTGCCAGCAACAGAATAGACAGGGGCGGACAGCCCCAGCATTTT.

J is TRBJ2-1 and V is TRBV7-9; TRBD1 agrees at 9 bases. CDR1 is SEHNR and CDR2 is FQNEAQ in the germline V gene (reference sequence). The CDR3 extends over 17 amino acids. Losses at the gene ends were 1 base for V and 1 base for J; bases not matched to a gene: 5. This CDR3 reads CASSLVGQGHSYNEQFF. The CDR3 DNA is TGTGCCAGCAGCTTAGTCGGACAGGGGCATTCCTACAATGAGCAGTTCTTC.

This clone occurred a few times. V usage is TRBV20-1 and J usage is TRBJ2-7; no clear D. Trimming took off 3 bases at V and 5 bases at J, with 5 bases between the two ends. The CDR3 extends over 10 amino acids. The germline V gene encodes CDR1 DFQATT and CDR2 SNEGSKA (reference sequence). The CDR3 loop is CSASRDEQYF. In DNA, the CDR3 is TGCAGTGCTAGTCGCGACGAGCAGTACTTC.

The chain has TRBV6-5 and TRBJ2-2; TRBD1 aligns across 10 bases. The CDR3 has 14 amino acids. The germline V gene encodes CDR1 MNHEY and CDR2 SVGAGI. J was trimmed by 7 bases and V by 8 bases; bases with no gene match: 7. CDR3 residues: CASSTGGNIGELFF. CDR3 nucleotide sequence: TGTGCCAGCTCGACAGGGGGCAATATCGGGGAGCTGTTTTTT.

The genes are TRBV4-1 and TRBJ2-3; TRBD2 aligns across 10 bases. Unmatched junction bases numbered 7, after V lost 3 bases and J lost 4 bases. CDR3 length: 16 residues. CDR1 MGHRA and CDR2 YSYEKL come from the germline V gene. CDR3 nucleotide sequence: TGCGCCAGCAGCCAGCAGCGGGGGGGAATCTCAGATACGCAGTATTTT. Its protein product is CASSQQRGGISDTQYF.

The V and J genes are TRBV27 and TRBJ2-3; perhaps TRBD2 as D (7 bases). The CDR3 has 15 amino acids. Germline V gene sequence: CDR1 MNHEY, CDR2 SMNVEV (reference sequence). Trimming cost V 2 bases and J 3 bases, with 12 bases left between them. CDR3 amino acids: CASSLGGGGTDTQYF. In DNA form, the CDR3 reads TGTGCCAGCAGTTTAGGAGGGGGGGGAACAGATACGCAGTATTTT.

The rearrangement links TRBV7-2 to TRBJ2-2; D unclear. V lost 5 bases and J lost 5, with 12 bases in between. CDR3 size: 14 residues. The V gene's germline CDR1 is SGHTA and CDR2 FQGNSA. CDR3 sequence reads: CASSHEPATGELFF. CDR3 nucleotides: TGTGCCAGCAGCCATGAGCCTGCGACCGGGGAGCTGTTTTTT.

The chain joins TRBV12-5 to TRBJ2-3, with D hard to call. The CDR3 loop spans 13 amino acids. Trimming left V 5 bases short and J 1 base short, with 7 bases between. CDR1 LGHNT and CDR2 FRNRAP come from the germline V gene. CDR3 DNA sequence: TGTGCTAGTGGTCCTCTAGGCACAGATACGCAGTATTTT. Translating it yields CASGPLGTDTQYF.

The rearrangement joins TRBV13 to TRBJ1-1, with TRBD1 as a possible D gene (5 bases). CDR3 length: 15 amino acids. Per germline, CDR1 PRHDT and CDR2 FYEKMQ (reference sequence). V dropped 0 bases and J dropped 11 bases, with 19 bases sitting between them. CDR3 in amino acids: CASSLGERGLRFAFF. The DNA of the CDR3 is TGTGCCAGCAGCTTAGGCGAGAGGGGTTTACGTTTCGCTTTCTTT.

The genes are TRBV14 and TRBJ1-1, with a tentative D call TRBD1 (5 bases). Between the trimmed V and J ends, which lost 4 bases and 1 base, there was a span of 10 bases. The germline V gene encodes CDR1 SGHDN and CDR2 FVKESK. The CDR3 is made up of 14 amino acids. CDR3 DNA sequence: TGTGCCAGCAGCCGCCCGGGGCAGAACACTGAAGCTTTCTTT. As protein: CASSRPGQNTEAFF.

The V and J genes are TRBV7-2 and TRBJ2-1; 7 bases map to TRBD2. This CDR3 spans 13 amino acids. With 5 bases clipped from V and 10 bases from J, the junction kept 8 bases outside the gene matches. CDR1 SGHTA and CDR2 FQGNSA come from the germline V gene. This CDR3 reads CASSPSGGREQFF. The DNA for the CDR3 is TGTGCCAGCAGCCCATCCGGGGGGAGGGAGCAGTTCTTC.

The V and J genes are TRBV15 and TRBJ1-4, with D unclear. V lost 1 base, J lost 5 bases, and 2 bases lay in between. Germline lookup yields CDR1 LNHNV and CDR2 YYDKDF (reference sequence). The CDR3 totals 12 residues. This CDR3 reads CATSRGNEKLFF. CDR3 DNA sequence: TGTGCCACCAGCAGAGGAAATGAAAAACTGTTTTTT.

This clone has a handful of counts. The CDR3 here is CASSVSGGTKNIQYF. CDR3 in DNA: TGTGCCAGCAGCGTCTCGGGGGGAACCAAAAACATTCAGTACTTC. V is TRBV9 and J is TRBJ2-4, with TRBD2 matching over 7 bases. This CDR3 spans 15 amino acids. V was clipped by 2 bases and J by 2 bases; unmatched bases: 4. Germline loops: CDR1 SGDLS, CDR2 YYNGEE.

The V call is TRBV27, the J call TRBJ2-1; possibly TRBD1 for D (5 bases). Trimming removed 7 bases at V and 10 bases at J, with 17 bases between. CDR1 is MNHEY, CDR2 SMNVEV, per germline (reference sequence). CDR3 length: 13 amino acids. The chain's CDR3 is CASMFRVLWEQFF. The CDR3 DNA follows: TGTGCCAGCATGTTCAGGGTACTTTGGGAGCAGTTCTTC.

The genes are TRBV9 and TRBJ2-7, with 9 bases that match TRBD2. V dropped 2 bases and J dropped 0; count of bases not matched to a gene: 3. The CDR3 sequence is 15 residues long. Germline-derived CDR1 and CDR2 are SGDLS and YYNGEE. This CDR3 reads CASSVLAGTSYEQYF. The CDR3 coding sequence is TGTGCCAGCAGCGTCCTAGCGGGGACCTCCTACGAGCAGTACTTC.

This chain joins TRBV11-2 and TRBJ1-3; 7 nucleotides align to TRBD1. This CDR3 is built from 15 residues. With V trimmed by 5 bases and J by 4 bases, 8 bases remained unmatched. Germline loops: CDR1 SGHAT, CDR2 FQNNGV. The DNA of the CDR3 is TGTGCCAGCAGCCAAGGCAGGGACAGAGGAAACACCATATATTTT. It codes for CASSQGRDRGNTIYF. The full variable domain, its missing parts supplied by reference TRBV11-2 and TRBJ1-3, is EAGVAQSPRYKIIEKRQSVAFWCNPISGHATLYWYQQILGQGPKLLIQFQNNGVVDDSQLPKDRFSAERLKGVDSTLKIQPAKLEDSAVYLCASSQGRDRGNTIYFGEGSWLTVV.

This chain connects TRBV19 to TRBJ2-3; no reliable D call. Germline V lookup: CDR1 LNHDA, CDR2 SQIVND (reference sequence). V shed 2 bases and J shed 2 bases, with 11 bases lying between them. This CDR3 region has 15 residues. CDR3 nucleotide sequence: TGTGCCAGTAGTATATGGGATGGCCCCACAGATACGCAGTATTTT. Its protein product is CASSIWDGPTDTQYF.

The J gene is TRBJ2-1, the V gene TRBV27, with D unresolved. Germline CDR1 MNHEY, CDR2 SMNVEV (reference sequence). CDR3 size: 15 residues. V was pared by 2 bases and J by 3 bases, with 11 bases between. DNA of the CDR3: TGTGCCAGCAGTTTAATGGGAATCCGCTACAATGAGCAGTTCTTC. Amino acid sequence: CASSLMGIRYNEQFF.

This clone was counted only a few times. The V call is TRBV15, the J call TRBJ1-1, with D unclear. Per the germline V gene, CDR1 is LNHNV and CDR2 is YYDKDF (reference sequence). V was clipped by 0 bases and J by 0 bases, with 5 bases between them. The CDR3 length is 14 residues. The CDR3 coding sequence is TGTGCCACCAGCAGAGACACGATGAACACTGAAGCTTTCTTT. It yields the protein CATSRDTMNTEAFF.

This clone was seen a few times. The DNA for the CDR3 is TGTGCCTTAATGGACAGGGTTACAGATACGCAGTATTTT. Translated, it gives CALMDRVTDTQYF. This chain uses TRBV30 with TRBJ2-3, with 8 bases fitting TRBD1. The CDR3 length is 13 residues. After removal of 7 bases from V and 3 bases from J, the junction contained 6 bases not matched to a gene. Germline CDR1 reads GTSNPN; CDR2 reads SVGIG (reference sequence).

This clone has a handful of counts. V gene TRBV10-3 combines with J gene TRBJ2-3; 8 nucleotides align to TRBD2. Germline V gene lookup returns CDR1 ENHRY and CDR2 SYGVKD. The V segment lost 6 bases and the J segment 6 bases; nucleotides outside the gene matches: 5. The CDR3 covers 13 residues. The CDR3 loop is CAISGTSSDTQYF. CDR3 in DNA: TGTGCCATCAGCGGGACTAGTAGTGATACGCAGTATTTT.

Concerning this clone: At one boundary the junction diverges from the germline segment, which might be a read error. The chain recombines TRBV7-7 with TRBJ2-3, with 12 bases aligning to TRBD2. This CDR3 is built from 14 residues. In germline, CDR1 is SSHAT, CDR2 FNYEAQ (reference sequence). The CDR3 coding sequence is TGTGCTAGCAGCCGGGGACTAGCGGGTCCAACGCAGTATTTT. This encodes CASSRGLAGPTQYF.

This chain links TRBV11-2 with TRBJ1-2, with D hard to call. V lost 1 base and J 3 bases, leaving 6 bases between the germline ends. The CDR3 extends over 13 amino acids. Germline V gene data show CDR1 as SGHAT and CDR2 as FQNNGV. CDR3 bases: TGTGCCAGCAGCTTAGGAGAGTACTATGGCTACACCTTC. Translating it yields CASSLGEYYGYTF.